The 28 T cell receptor beta chains in this list originate from one sample, sequenced in a study of T-cell memory formation after mild COVID-19. TCRdb passed the 5' RACE reads through MiXCR, listing each CDR3 protein once. Of about 82,000 distinct CDR3 sequences in the sample, less than 15% were seen once. Sequenced sample: PBMCs or a T cell subset sorted from them (not recorded which). These receptors came from a man younger than 30 who had mild COVID-19 (a few samples of this study predate the infection). Cell type and time point are not known.

The chain joins TRBV5-1 to TRBJ2-3; 13 bases are a match to TRBD2. Per germline, CDR1 SGHRS and CDR2 YFSETQ. Unmatched junction bases numbered 4, after V lost 2 bases and J lost 4 bases. The CDR3 sequence is 16 residues long. CDR3 loop: CASSFRLAGGSDTQYF. CDR3 sequence (DNA): TGCGCCAGCAGCTTCAGACTAGCGGGGGGCTCAGATACGCAGTATTTT. The full variable domain, in which reference TRBV5-1 and TRBJ2-3 provide the parts outside the CDR3, is KAGVTQTPRYLIKTRGQQVTLSCSPISGHRSVSWYQQTPGQGLQFLFEYFSETQRNKGNFPGRFSGRQFSNSRSEMNVSTLELGDSALYLCASSFRLAGGSDTQYFGPGTRLTVL.

This clonotype was seen a few times. The chain joins TRBV6-2 or TRBV6-3 to TRBJ2-3; 7 nucleotides line up with TRBD2. Germline loops: CDR1 MNHEY, CDR2 SVGEGT. With V trimmed by 5 bases and J by 2 bases, 7 bases remained unmatched. The CDR3 is 15 amino acids. The CDR3 sequence is CASSSGTSTTDTQYF. CDR3 in DNA: TGTGCCAGCAGTAGCGGGACTTCTACCACAGATACGCAGTATTTT.

This chain joins TRBV30 and TRBJ2-2; D unresolved. Germline V gene lookup returns CDR1 GTSNPN and CDR2 SVGIG (reference sequence). This CDR3 contains 11 residues. The V and J ends lost 3 bases and 7 bases respectively, with 6 bases between them. The CDR3, as DNA: TGTGCCTGGAGGGATCTCGGGGAGCTGTTTTTT. It codes for CAWRDLGELFF.

This clonotype was seen only a few times. The chain recombines TRBV20-1 with TRBJ1-2; D is perhaps TRBD1 (6 bases). Germline V gene data show CDR1 as DFQATT and CDR2 as SNEGSKA (reference sequence). This CDR3 has 15 amino acids. CDR3 amino acids: CIMQGGSTSNYGYTF. The CDR3 DNA is TGCATCATGCAAGGGGGGTCTACTTCTAACTATGGCTACACCTTC.

This clonotype was detected ten times or more. The chain links TRBV6-5 to TRBJ2-1; 9 bases agree with TRBD2. Germline V CDR1 and CDR2: MNHEY, SVGAGI. This CDR3 region has 15 residues. The V segment lost 2 bases and the J segment 1 base; nucleotides outside the gene matches: 0. As DNA, the CDR3 is TGTGCCAGCAGTTACGCGGGGGGGTCCTACAATGAGCAGTTCTTC. This gives the protein CASSYAGGSYNEQFF.

CDR3 region: CAISGRGGSGEQYF. CDR3 coding DNA: TGTGCCATCAGTGGAAGAGGGGGCAGTGGAGAGCAGTACTTC. J is TRBJ2-7 and V is TRBV10-3; 7 bases are shared with TRBD1. The CDR3 is 14 amino acids. Germline V gene sequence: CDR1 ENHRY, CDR2 SYGVKD. Germline trimming cut 4 bases from V and 7 bases from J; bases unmatched to any gene: 10.

This clonotype was seen once. The CDR3 DNA reads TGTGCCAGCAGTTCGGTGGGATTCTCTGGGGCCAACGTCCTGACTTTC. Residues: CASSSVGFSGANVLTF. The genes are TRBV6-5 and TRBJ2-6; D gene uncertain. Per the germline V gene, CDR1 is MNHEY and CDR2 is SVGAGI. V gave up 4 bases and J gave up 0 bases, with 10 bases separating them. The CDR3 is 16 residues long.

CDR3 region: CASSLSGTGVEQFF. The CDR3 region has the DNA TGTGCCAGCAGCTTATCAGGGACGGGCGTTGAGCAGTTCTTC. The chain has TRBV7-9 and TRBJ2-1; the D call may be TRBD1 or TRBD2 (5 bases each). Trimming cost V 2 bases and J 9 bases, with 14 bases left between them. The CDR3 runs 14 residues. CDR1 is SEHNR and CDR2 is FQNEAQ in the germline V gene (reference sequence).

This chain joins TRBV12-3 or TRBV12-4 and TRBJ1-3, with D unresolved. Trimming removed 7 bases from V and 0 bases from J, with 13 bases in between. The CDR3 is 15 amino acids. The CDR3 region is CASTPDRVSGNTIYF. The CDR3 region has the DNA TGTGCCAGCACCCCGGACCGAGTCTCTGGAAACACCATATATTTT.

The genes are TRBV6-2 or TRBV6-3 and TRBJ2-2; D gene unclear. The CDR3 consists of 13 residues. CDR1 is MNHEY and CDR2 is SVGEGT in the germline V gene. The V end was cut by 1 base, the J end by 3 bases, with 3 bases between. The CDR3: CASSYWDTGELFF. CDR3 nucleotide sequence: TGTGCCAGCAGTTACTGGGACACCGGGGAGCTGTTTTTT.

This clonotype occurred a few times. The rearrangement joins TRBV28 to TRBJ2-6; the match to TRBD1 covers 7 bases. Trimming took 6 bases from V and 4 from J; bases not matched to a gene: 6. This CDR3 contains 15 residues. CDR1 and CDR2 from the germline V gene are MDHEN and SYDVKM. In DNA form, the CDR3 reads TGTGCCAGCAGCTTGACAGGGTACGGGGCCAACGTCCTGACTTTC. Protein sequence: CASSLTGYGANVLTF.

This clonotype was seen more than once but under ten times. The gene calls are TRBV7-2 and TRBJ2-5; possibly TRBD2 for D (6 bases). The length of the CDR3 is 16 residues. V was trimmed by 5 bases and J by 6 bases, leaving 22 bases between them. Germline CDR1 reads SGHTA; CDR2 reads FQGNSA. The CDR3 loop is CASSPAWRARRKTQYF. The CDR3 coding sequence is TGTGCCAGCAGCCCCGCTTGGAGGGCCCGCAGGAAGACCCAGTACTTC.

The chain joins TRBV15 to TRBJ1-4, with D possibly matching TRBD1 (5 bases). The CDR3 totals 11 residues. CDR1 is LNHNV and CDR2 is YYDKDF in the germline V gene (reference sequence). V lost 3 bases to trimming and J lost 14 bases, with 10 bases between them. The CDR3 region has the DNA TGTGCCACCAGCAGGGCCGGGGCCCTGTTTTTT. Translation gives CATSRAGALFF.

J is TRBJ2-5 and V is TRBV7-6; 12 bases align to TRBD1. V lost 5 bases to trimming and J lost 7 bases; unmatched junction nucleotides: 5. From germline, CDR1 is SGHVS and CDR2 FNYEAQ. The CDR3 totals 14 residues. Written as DNA, the CDR3 is TGTGCCAGCAGCCCGGGGACAGGGGGCTGGACCCAGTACTTC. It codes for CASSPGTGGWTQYF.

This clonotype showed up just a few times. The chain joins TRBV9 to TRBJ2-2, with 8 bases that match TRBD1. V shed 3 bases, J shed 3 bases, and the junction held 4 bases outside the gene matches. CDR1 is SGDLS, CDR2 YYNGEE, per germline. The CDR3 extends over 15 amino acids. CDR3 residues: CASSDRQGYTGELFF. In DNA form, the CDR3 reads TGTGCCAGCAGCGATAGACAGGGGTACACCGGGGAGCTGTTTTTT.

J is TRBJ2-3 and V is TRBV10-1; possibly TRBD1 or TRBD2 for D (6 bases each). Germline-derived CDR1 and CDR2 are WNHNN and SYGVQD (reference sequence). CDR3 length equals 16 residues. V lost 0 bases, J lost 0 bases, and 10 bases lay in between. The CDR3: CASSESGGPSTDTQYF. For the CDR3, the DNA is TGCGCCAGCAGTGAGTCGGGGGGCCCTAGCACAGATACGCAGTATTTT.

This clonotype was observed a few times. V and J are TRBV4-1 and TRBJ1-1; D is uncertain. The CDR3 extends over 14 amino acids. The V gene's germline CDR1 is MGHRA and CDR2 YSYEKL. Deletions cut 1 base from V and 6 bases from J, with 12 bases between. This chain's CDR3 is CASSQVGLAAEAFF. The CDR3 DNA sequence: TGCGCCAGCAGCCAAGTTGGGCTTGCCGCTGAAGCTTTCTTT.

V is TRBV7-2 and J is TRBJ1-6; D remains unclear. The germline V and J ends were trimmed by 3 bases and 13 bases, with 10 bases remaining between them. Germline V gene data show CDR1 as SGHTA and CDR2 as FQGNSA. The CDR3 has 12 residues. CDR3 DNA: TGTGCCAGCAGCTTGCAGGACTTGCCCCTCCACTTT. Its translation is CASSLQDLPLHF.

The genes are TRBV4-1 and TRBJ2-2; 8 bases are shared with TRBD1. The CDR3 runs 15 residues. With V trimmed by 2 bases and J by 7 bases, 6 bases remained unmatched. CDR1 and CDR2 (germline): MGHRA, YSYEKL. In nucleotides, the CDR3 is TGCGCCAGCAGCCAAAAGGACAGGGTGGGCGGGGAGCTGTTTTTT. Translation gives CASSQKDRVGGELFF.

This clonotype was found many times. The V call is TRBV20-1, the J call TRBJ1-1, with 7 bases fitting TRBD1. The CDR3 sequence is 15 residues long. The ends lost 0 bases at V and 3 bases at J; junction bases unmatched: 7. Germline lookup yields CDR1 DFQATT and CDR2 SNEGSKA (reference sequence). CDR3 nucleotides: TGCAGTGCTAGAGATGGGGAAACAGGGGACACTGAAGCTTTCTTT. It yields the protein CSARDGETGDTEAFF.

This clonotype has more than one count but fewer than ten. The chain is built from TRBV3-1 and TRBJ2-5; 8 bases align to TRBD2. This CDR3 contains 15 residues. CDR1 LGHDT and CDR2 YNNKEL come from the germline V gene (reference sequence). The V segment lost 2 bases and the J segment 5 bases; nucleotides outside the gene matches: 7. In nucleotides, the CDR3 is TGTGCCAGCAGCCAAATCCGGGGGGGCCGTGAGACCCAGTACTTC. Translating it yields CASSQIRGGRETQYF.

This clonotype was recorded a few times. The chain employs TRBV5-1 and TRBJ2-3; TRBD1 aligns across 7 bases. The germline V gene encodes CDR1 SGHRS and CDR2 YFSETQ. Unmatched junction bases numbered 9, after V lost 4 bases and J lost 4 bases. The CDR3 is made up of 15 amino acids. CDR3 nucleotide sequence: TGCGCCAGCAGCCCCCCGACAGGGTCGGCAGATACGCAGTATTTT. This codes for CASSPPTGSADTQYF.

This clonotype was recorded many times. The chain joins TRBV4-2 to TRBJ1-2; no clear D gene. Per germline, CDR1 LGHNA and CDR2 YNFKEQ. With 0 bases removed from V and 2 bases from J, the gap between germline ends came to 16 bases. The CDR3 is made up of 17 amino acids. In nucleotides, the CDR3 is TGTGCCAGCAGCCAAGACCTGTATCGGACGACAAACTATGGCTACACCTTC. As protein: CASSQDLYRTTNYGYTF.

This clonotype appeared many times. The CDR3 spells CASSPGFNNEQFF. CDR3 DNA sequence: TGTGCCAGCAGCCCGGGGTTCAACAATGAGCAGTTCTTC. V is TRBV12-3 or TRBV12-4 and J is TRBJ2-1; a possible D gene is TRBD2 (5 bases). Trimming shortened V by 6 bases and J by 5 bases, and 11 bases separated the two germline ends. The CDR3 sequence is 13 residues long.

The chain carries TRBV29-1 and TRBJ2-3, with D unresolved. V lost 8 bases, J lost 4 bases, and 25 bases lay in between. CDR3 length: 16 residues. The germline CDR1 and CDR2 sequences are SQVTM and ANQGSEA. DNA for the CDR3: TGCAGCCCAATTGTTACCTCCGACTCCCATCCAGATACGCAGTATTTT. Residues: CSPIVTSDSHPDTQYF.

There are a few counts of this clonotype. V gene TRBV6-5 combines with J gene TRBJ2-3; either TRBD1 or TRBD2 may fit D (5 bases each). Trimming removed 8 bases at V and 0 bases at J, with 15 bases between. The CDR3 covers 15 residues. Germline V gene data show CDR1 as MNHEY and CDR2 as SVGAGI. CDR3: CASGPGPASTDTQYF. DNA of the CDR3: TGTGCCAGCGGACCGGGGCCGGCTAGCACAGATACGCAGTATTTT.

The V call is TRBV5-6, the J call TRBJ1-2; D gene unclear. CDR1 and CDR2 (germline): SGHDT, YYEEEE. The CDR3 is 12 residues long. Trimming stripped 0 bases from V and 4 bases from J, with 4 bases between. CDR3 sequence (DNA): TGTGCCAGCAGCTTGGGGAGCTATGGCTACACCTTC. Translation: CASSLGSYGYTF.

The V call is TRBV27, the J call TRBJ2-7; D might be TRBD2 (5 bases). This CDR3 contains 13 residues. Trimming left V 10 bases short and J 1 base short, with 14 bases between. The germline V gene encodes CDR1 MNHEY and CDR2 SMNVEV (reference sequence). In nucleotides, the CDR3 is TGTGCCACGCGGACTGGCTTTTCCTACGAGCAGTACTTC. As protein: CATRTGFSYEQYF.